The 10 T cell receptor beta chains given below trace back to one sample, sequenced in a study of T cell responses to AZD1222 COVID-19 vaccine. Sequencing used immunoSEQ multiplex PCR; TCRdb keeps in-frame clones, though not all of them. The sample holds roughly 56,000 clones; approximately 83% are singletons and the top ten take less than 15%. The starting material was peripheral blood, obtained on day 0 of AZD1222 vaccination. The receptors stem from an adult in good health.

V and J are TRBV20-1 and TRBJ2-6; 7 bases are a match to TRBD1. This CDR3 has 18 residues. Germline trimming cut 3 bases from V and 0 bases from J; bases unmatched to any gene: 11. Germline loops: CDR1 DFQATT, CDR2 SNEGSKA (reference sequence). As DNA, the CDR3 is TGCAGTGCTAGTGGTAATCCGGGACAGACCTCTGGGGCCAACGTCCTGACTTTC. Amino acids: CSASGNPGQTSGANVLTF.

This chain links TRBV7-9 with TRBJ2-7, with a weak D call TRBD2 (5 bases). CDR1 SEHNR and CDR2 FQNEAQ come from the germline V gene (reference sequence). V was pared by 2 bases and J by 2 bases, with 10 bases between. CDR3 length: 14 residues. The CDR3 sequence: CASSLTTGTYEQYF. Here the CDR3 DNA reads TGTGCCAGCAGCTTAACGACGGGAACCTACGAGCAGTACTTC.

The rearrangement uses TRBV27 and TRBJ2-3, with D uncertain. CDR3 length equals 15 residues. V was trimmed by 0 bases and J by 0 bases, leaving 7 bases between them. The germline gives CDR1 MNHEY, CDR2 SMNVEV (reference sequence). CDR3 coding DNA: TGTGCCAGCAGTTTATCTCCTTCTAGCACAGATACGCAGTATTTT. Translation: CASSLSPSSTDTQYF.

V and J are TRBV28 and TRBJ1-3; 7 nucleotides match TRBD1. The CDR3 runs 17 residues. J was trimmed by 1 base and V by 6 bases; bases with no gene match: 12. Germline assignment: CDR1 MDHEN and CDR2 SYDVKM. The CDR3 protein is CASRMRQGSVSGNTIYF. The CDR3 DNA reads as TGTGCCAGCAGAATGAGACAGGGTTCTGTTTCTGGAAACACCATATATTTT.

A single count supports this clone. The V call is TRBV10-3, the J call TRBJ1-1; TRBD1 agrees at 7 bases. Germline V gives CDR1 ENHRY, CDR2 SYGVKD. V was pared by 6 bases and J by 4 bases, with 5 bases of the junction left unmatched. The CDR3 contains 13 residues. The CDR3 loop is CAISVTGSTEAFF. The CDR3 nucleotides are TGTGCCATCAGCGTGACAGGGAGCACTGAAGCTTTCTTT.

The CDR3 coding sequence is TGTGCCAGCAGCTTCGGGACAGGGTTCTCCTACGAGCAGTACTTC. Translated: CASSFGTGFSYEQYF. This chain connects TRBV5-4 to TRBJ2-7; 9 bases agree with TRBD1. V dropped 2 bases and J dropped 0; count of bases not matched to a gene: 3. Looked up from germline, CDR1 is SGHNT and CDR2 is YYREEE (reference sequence). This CDR3 region has 15 residues.

This clone was counted once. The rearrangement uses TRBV5-8 and TRBJ2-6; 9 bases are shared with TRBD1. Germline CDR1 and CDR2: SGHTS and YDEGEE. This CDR3 comprises 17 residues. Trimming cost V 3 bases and J 4 bases; bases outside gene matches: 8. The CDR3 DNA reads as TGTGCCAGCAGCTGGGGACAGGGCCGGGACGGGGCCAACGTCCTGACTTTC. Translation gives CASSWGQGRDGANVLTF.

V and J are TRBV30 and TRBJ1-5; D is uncertain. This CDR3 comprises 13 residues. Germline V gene sequence: CDR1 GTSNPN, CDR2 SVGIG (reference sequence). Trimming shortened V by 3 bases and J by 0 bases, and 6 bases separated the two germline ends. As DNA, the CDR3 is TGTGCCTGGAGGGTGGATAGCAATCAGCCCCAGCATTTT. Its translation is CAWRVDSNQPQHF.

This chain joins TRBV2 and TRBJ2-1; tentative D call: TRBD2 (5 bases). This CDR3 is built from 14 residues. CDR1 and CDR2 from the germline V gene are SNHLY and FYNNEI. V dropped 6 bases and J dropped 9 bases, with 18 bases sitting between them. CDR3 residues: CASRFPRGRGEQFF. The CDR3 coding sequence is TGTGCCAGCAGATTCCCCCGGGGTCGGGGTGAGCAGTTCTTC.

V gene TRBV6-1 combines with J gene TRBJ1-1; 7 bases fit TRBD1. From germline, CDR1 is MNHNS and CDR2 SASEGT. The CDR3 has 17 residues. V lost 0 bases, J lost 5 bases, and 12 bases stayed unmatched. CDR3 in amino acids: CASSEAAGGLGGTEAFF. Here the CDR3 DNA reads TGTGCCAGCAGTGAAGCCGCAGGGGGGCTGGGGGGGACTGAAGCTTTCTTT.